These 17 T cell receptor beta chains originate from one sample sequenced in a study of blood T cell repertoires in COVID-19. Sequenced by immunoSEQ multiplex PCR; TCRdb stores in-frame clones only, minus some. The table has approximately 250,000 clones, 75% to 90% seen once. Sequencing was done on a sample of PBMCs or T cells enriched from blood (not recorded which). These receptors all stem from a woman aged 25 to 39 who had recovered from COVID-19.

This rearrangement joins TRBV10-3 to TRBJ2-7; 9 bases align to TRBD1. There are 17 residues in the CDR3. CDR1 ENHRY and CDR2 SYGVKD come from the germline V gene. V dropped 6 bases and J dropped 5; count of bases not matched to a gene: 17. This chain's CDR3 is CAISLNAGTGNANEQYF. CDR3 coding DNA: TGTGCCATCAGCCTGAACGCCGGGACAGGGAACGCAAACGAGCAGTACTTC.

This clone was seen more than once but under ten times. The rearrangement uses TRBV10-3 and TRBJ2-3, with 9 nucleotides matching TRBD1. This CDR3 has 14 amino acids. Germline assignment: CDR1 ENHRY and CDR2 SYGVKD. Trimming at V came to 3 bases and at J to 4 bases, leaving 2 bases not matched to a gene. The CDR3 DNA is TGTGCCATCAGTGACACAGGGGGCCCAGATACGCAGTATTTT. This gives the protein CAISDTGGPDTQYF.

The chain carries TRBV7-2 and TRBJ2-7; 8 bases line up with TRBD1. With 1 base clipped from V and 3 bases from J, the junction kept 2 bases outside the gene matches. The CDR3 runs to 14 residues. The germline CDR1 and CDR2 sequences are SGHTA and FQGNSA. The CDR3 sequence is CASSLGTGLYEQYF. In DNA form, the CDR3 reads TGTGCCAGCAGCTTAGGGACAGGGCTCTACGAGCAGTACTTC.

The CDR3 loop reads CASSTRLPGLGGTQYF. Here the CDR3 DNA reads TGTGCCAGCAGCACCCGACTCCCGGGACTAGGGGGGACGCAGTATTTT. The gene calls are TRBV7-8 and TRBJ2-3; 8 positions match TRBD2. CDR3 length: 16 residues. Germline V gene lookup returns CDR1 SGHVS and CDR2 FQNEAQ. J lost 9 bases, V lost 5 bases, and 16 bases had no gene match.

V and J are TRBV5-4 and TRBJ2-7; TRBD1 matches 7 bases. The length of the CDR3 is 14 residues. Germline loops: CDR1 SGHNT, CDR2 YYREEE (reference sequence). V shed 0 bases, J shed 3 bases, and the junction held 3 bases outside the gene matches. CDR3 DNA sequence: TGTGCCAGCAGCTTGGACAGGGGCCGCTACGAGCAGTACTTC. It translates to CASSLDRGRYEQYF.

This sequence joins TRBV7-9 and TRBJ1-1, with unresolved D. Trimming took off 3 bases at V and 6 bases at J, with 8 bases between the two ends. The CDR3 extends over 12 amino acids. Germline CDR1 is SEHNR and CDR2 is FQNEAQ (reference sequence). Here the CDR3 reads CASSFDRAEAFF. For the CDR3, the DNA is TGTGCCAGCAGCTTCGACCGGGCTGAAGCTTTCTTT.

The rearrangement uses TRBV19 and TRBJ1-1; possible D gene TRBD1, 5 bases. The V and J ends lost 4 bases and 7 bases respectively, with 19 bases between them. This CDR3 comprises 15 residues. Germline CDR1 reads LNHDA; CDR2 reads SQIVND (reference sequence). The CDR3 DNA follows: TGTGCCAGTAGTAATGAGCTCGGGGGAAGGAGTGAAGCTTTCTTT. Translated: CASSNELGGRSEAFF.

This clone was seen just once. The J gene is TRBJ1-4, the V gene TRBV7-2, with a tentative D call TRBD1 (6 bases). This CDR3 is 13 amino acids long. CDR1 SGHTA and CDR2 FQGNSA come from the germline V gene. V lost 6 bases to trimming and J lost 5 bases, with 10 bases between them. CDR3 in amino acids: CASRLQGNEKLFF. In DNA, the CDR3 is TGTGCCAGCAGGCTACAGGGAAATGAAAAACTGTTTTTT.

The V and J genes are TRBV10-3 and TRBJ2-2; 7 bases are shared with TRBD1. Germline loops: CDR1 ENHRY, CDR2 SYGVKD. The CDR3 contains 14 residues. The V segment lost 3 bases and the J segment 7 bases; nucleotides outside the gene matches: 5. The CDR3 region has the DNA TGTGCCATCAGTGACCCACAGGGGAACGGGGAGCTGTTTTTT. Translating it yields CAISDPQGNGELFF.

The genes are TRBV11-2 and TRBJ2-1; TRBD2 is a possible D gene (6 bases). The V gene's germline CDR1 is SGHAT and CDR2 FQNNGV. The V end was cut by 3 bases, the J end by 6 bases, with 15 bases between. The CDR3 length is 15 residues. CDR3 protein: CASSFHPGDINEQFF. The CDR3 nucleotides are TGTGCCAGCAGCTTTCACCCGGGGGATATCAATGAGCAGTTCTTC.

This chain uses TRBV20-1 with TRBJ2-3, with D maybe TRBD2 (6 bases). The V end was cut by 3 bases, the J end by 5 bases, with 18 bases between. This CDR3 is 15 amino acids long. Germline V lookup: CDR1 DFQATT, CDR2 SNEGSKA (reference sequence). The chain's CDR3 is CSASPAGRHGDTQYF. The CDR3 nucleotides are TGCAGTGCTAGTCCGGCGGGAAGACATGGAGATACGCAGTATTTT.

The chain carries TRBV11-3 and TRBJ1-2, with D possibly being TRBD1 (5 bases). Per germline, CDR1 SGHNT and CDR2 YENEEA. The CDR3 is made up of 15 amino acids. Trimming cost V 1 base and J 4 bases, with 13 bases left between them. The CDR3 DNA is TGTGCCAGCAGCTTAGTAGGGTGGGGCCGCTATGGCTACACCTTC. It is translated as CASSLVGWGRYGYTF.

This clone came up once. This chain joins TRBV15 and TRBJ1-4, with 7 bases that match TRBD1. The V segment lost 5 bases and the J segment 4 bases; nucleotides outside the gene matches: 13. CDR3 size: 17 residues. CDR1 LNHNV and CDR2 YYDKDF come from the germline V gene (reference sequence). CDR3 DNA sequence: TGTGCCACCAGCGGACTTCAACAGGGGAAGGTTAATGAAAAACTGTTTTTT. Its translation is CATSGLQQGKVNEKLFF.

The gene calls are TRBV6-2 or TRBV6-3 and TRBJ1-1; 9 bases map to TRBD1. The CDR3 has 15 amino acids. J lost 1 base, V lost 5 bases, and 5 bases had no gene match. CDR1 is MNHEY and CDR2 is SVGEGT in the germline V gene. In DNA form, the CDR3 reads TGTGCCAGCAGTACGGCACAGGGGGCGAACACTGAAGCTTTCTTT. Protein product: CASSTAQGANTEAFF.

The chain is built from TRBV4-3 and TRBJ1-2; D is unclear. Trimming took 0 bases from V and 6 from J, leaving 11 bases between them. CDR1 is LGHNA and CDR2 is YSLEER in the germline V gene. CDR3 length: 14 amino acids. The CDR3 sequence is CASSQDRGVDGYTF. In DNA form, the CDR3 reads TGCGCCAGCAGCCAAGATCGCGGGGTCGATGGCTACACCTTC.

The chain combines TRBV4-2 with TRBJ1-2; D is unclear. There are 15 residues in the CDR3. V was trimmed by 0 bases and J by 10 bases, leaving 18 bases between them. Germline assignment: CDR1 LGHNA and CDR2 YNFKEQ. CDR3 amino acids: CASSQDSQSRLAYTF. CDR3 DNA sequence: TGTGCCAGCAGCCAAGACAGCCAATCGAGGCTCGCCTACACCTTC.

J is TRBJ2-7 and V is TRBV6-2 or TRBV6-3; possible D gene TRBD1, 6 bases. The germline V gene encodes CDR1 MNHEY and CDR2 SVGEGT. This CDR3 comprises 15 residues. V gave up 2 bases and J gave up 3 bases, with 14 bases separating them. The CDR3 DNA reads as TGTGCCAGCAGTTACACCGGACAGCCTGACTACGAGCAGTACTTC. Its translation is CASSYTGQPDYEQYF.